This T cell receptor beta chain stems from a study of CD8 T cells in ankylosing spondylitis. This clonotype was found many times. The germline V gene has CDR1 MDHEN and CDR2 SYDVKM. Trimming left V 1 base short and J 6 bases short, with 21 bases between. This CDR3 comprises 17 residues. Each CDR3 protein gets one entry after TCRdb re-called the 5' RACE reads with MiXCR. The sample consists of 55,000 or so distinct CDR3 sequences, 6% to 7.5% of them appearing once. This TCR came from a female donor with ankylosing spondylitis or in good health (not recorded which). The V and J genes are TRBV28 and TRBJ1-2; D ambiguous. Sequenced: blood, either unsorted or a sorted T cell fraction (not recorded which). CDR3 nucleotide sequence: TGTGCCAGCAGTTTATATCGCCCGGGCCGAGGGCCTAATGGCTACACCTTC. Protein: CASSLYRPGRGPNGYTF.